The rows below give T cell receptor beta chains drawn from one sample of a study of blood T cell repertoires in COVID-19. Profiled with immunoSEQ multiplex PCR; TCRdb holds only in-frame clones, not every one. This sample yields around 300,000 clones, of which around 91% are seen a single time; about 4.5% belongs to the top ten. Sequenced: PBMCs or T cells enriched from blood (not recorded which). The receptors shown here come from a woman aged 18-30 years with acute COVID-19. Both conserved end residues are part of each CDR3. Each record gives: V gene, CDR3 protein.

V: TRBV6-5
CDR3: CASSYRGSGGTDTQYF

V: TRBV7-9
CDR3: CASSLDRDSSYEQYF

V: TRBV6-4
CDR3: CAIKQRGRGNYGYTF

V: TRBV29-1
CDR3: CSVEGGAGGRGTEAFF

V: TRBV19
CDR3: CASSGDERGSNYNEQFF

V: TRBV9
CDR3: CASSRRGSNTGELFF

V: TRBV28
CDR3: CASSLWAKGEYNGYTF

V: TRBV19
CDR3: CASSLGLDQPQHF

V: TRBV7-2
CDR3: CASSLVPGWGYNEQFF

V: TRBV3-1/TRBV3-2
CDR3: CATILGGWGKGSPLHF

V: TRBV28
CDR3: CASSFRDRGGYTF

V: TRBV9
CDR3: CASRGGQGRQPQHF

V: TRBV6-8
CDR3: CASPRDFGKLFF

V: TRBV7-7
CDR3: CASSPQVLAGGNNEQFF

V: TRBV7-9
CDR3: CASSFRGDTQYF

V: TRBV19
CDR3: CASSIPSGYTF

V: TRBV3-1/TRBV3-2
CDR3: CASSQDRLDYNEQFF

V: TRBV3-1/TRBV3-2
CDR3: CASSQQPGSNTEAFF

V: TRBV28
CDR3: CASYPTGSNYGYTF

V: TRBV5-1
CDR3: CASSPGQGLFGNEQFF

V: TRBV28
CDR3: CASLWGVNQPQHF

V: TRBV5-4
CDR3: CASSFWEDTQYF

V: TRBV6-5
CDR3: CASSYSPGPQPQHF